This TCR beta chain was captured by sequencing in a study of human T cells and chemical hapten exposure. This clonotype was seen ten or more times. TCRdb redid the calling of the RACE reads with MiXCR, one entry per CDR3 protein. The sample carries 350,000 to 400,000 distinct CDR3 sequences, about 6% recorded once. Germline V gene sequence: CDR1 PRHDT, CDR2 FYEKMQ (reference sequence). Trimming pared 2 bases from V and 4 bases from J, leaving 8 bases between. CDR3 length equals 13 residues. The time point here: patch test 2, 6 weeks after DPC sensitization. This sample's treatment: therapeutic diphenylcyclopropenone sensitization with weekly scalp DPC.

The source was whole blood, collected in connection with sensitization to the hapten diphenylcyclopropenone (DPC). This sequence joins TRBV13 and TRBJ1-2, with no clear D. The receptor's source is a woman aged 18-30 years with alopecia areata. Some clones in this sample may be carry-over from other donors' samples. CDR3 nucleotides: TGTGCCAGCAGCTTAAGGGATTTCTATGGCTACACCTTC. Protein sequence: CASSLRDFYGYTF.